This T cell receptor (beta chain) derives from a study of vaccination and CD4 T cells after COVID-19. CDR1 and CDR2 (germline): SNHLY, FYNNEI. The CDR3 contains 15 residues. After removal of 3 bases from V and 3 bases from J, the junction contained 3 bases not matched to a gene. Stated treatment: approximately 11-day PBMC culture with coronavirus spike peptide pools or control peptides (ViraFEST assay). Turning to this clonotype: The target antigen is unknown.

Oncomine TCR Beta short-read sequencing was applied to DNA from cultured CD4+ T cells. TCRdb itself ran the PCR reads through MiXCR, one entry per CDR3 protein. The table includes about 9,900 distinct CDR3 sequences, roughly half detected once. This TCR came from a human donor who had recovered from COVID-19. Sequenced input: CD4+ T cells from blood, cultured in vitro. The chain combines TRBV2 with TRBJ2-1, with 9 bases that match TRBD1. This CDR3 reads CASSEDRGDYNEQFF. The CDR3 DNA sequence: TGTGCCAGCAGTGAGGACAGGGGCGACTACAATGAGCAGTTCTTC.